The 3 T cell receptor beta chains below were found in one sample sequenced in a study of T cell changes during pregnancy in multiple sclerosis. The table came from immunoSEQ multiplex PCR; TCRdb's copy has only in-frame clones and leaves some out. The sample holds tens of thousands of clones, 90% to 95% seen once. The source was CD4+ T cells from peripheral blood mononuclear cells, collected in the third trimester of pregnancy. The origin of the receptors is a female donor in good health, enrolled as a control in a pregnancy study.

This clone showed up just a few times. The chain couples TRBV25-1 to TRBJ1-6; TRBD1 agrees at 9 bases. Germline CDR1 and CDR2: MGHDK and SYGVNS. The CDR3 consists of 14 residues. V was clipped by 4 bases and J by 6 bases; unmatched bases: 1. CDR3 amino acids: CASSGTGVNSPLHF. Here the CDR3 DNA reads TGTGCCAGCAGTGGGACAGGGGTTAATTCACCCCTCCACTTT.

The V and J genes are TRBV30 and TRBJ1-1, with 8 nucleotides matching TRBD1. CDR3 length: 13 amino acids. Germline-derived CDR1 and CDR2 are GTSNPN and SVGIG (reference sequence). J was trimmed by 6 bases and V by 4 bases; bases with no gene match: 7. DNA of the CDR3: TGTGCCTGGAAGACCGGACAGGGCCCTGAAGCTTTCTTT. This sequence encodes CAWKTGQGPEAFF.

This chain uses TRBV18 with TRBJ2-7; 7 bases fit TRBD1. V gave up 3 bases and J gave up 4 bases; unmatched junction bases: 9. This CDR3 is 15 amino acids long. Germline assignment: CDR1 KGHSH and CDR2 LQKENI. The chain's CDR3 is CASSPRQGSTYEQYF. CDR3 DNA: TGTGCCAGCTCACCCCGACAGGGTAGTACATACGAGCAGTACTTC.